This T cell receptor (beta chain) was profiled in a study of response to subunit inactivated influenza vaccine. TCRdb ran MiXCR on the RT-PCR reads and lists one entry per CDR3 protein. The sample has over 400,000 distinct CDR3 sequences, 10% to 15% seen once; the top ten hold less than 15%. The V end was cut by 5 bases, the J end by 0 bases, with 7 bases between. From germline, CDR1 is SEHNR and CDR2 FQNEAQ (reference sequence). This CDR3 is 13 amino acids long. The sample holds a few counts of this clonotype. The target antigen is unknown. General study findings and limits: The authors put forward the suggestion that each seasonal influenza vaccination may bring in only a limited number of new T cells.

This chain uses TRBV7-9 with TRBJ2-5; D gene uncertain. The receptor was derived from a man aged 50 to 60 who received an inactivated influenza vaccine. Sequencing used PBMCs from blood, obtained more than 35 days after vaccination. This CDR3 reads CASSPRNQETQYF. In DNA form, the CDR3 reads TGTGCCAGCAGCCCTCGGAACCAAGAGACCCAGTACTTC.